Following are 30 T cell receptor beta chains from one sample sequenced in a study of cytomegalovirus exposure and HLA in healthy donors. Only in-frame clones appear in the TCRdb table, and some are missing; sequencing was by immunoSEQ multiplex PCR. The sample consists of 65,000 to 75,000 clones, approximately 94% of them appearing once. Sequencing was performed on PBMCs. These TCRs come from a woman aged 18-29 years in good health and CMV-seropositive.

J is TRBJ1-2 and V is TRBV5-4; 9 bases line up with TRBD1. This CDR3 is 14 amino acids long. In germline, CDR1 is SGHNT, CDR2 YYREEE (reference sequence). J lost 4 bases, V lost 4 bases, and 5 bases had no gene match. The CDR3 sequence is CASSGTGSTYGYTF. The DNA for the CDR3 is TGTGCCAGCAGCGGGACAGGGTCTACCTATGGCTACACCTTC. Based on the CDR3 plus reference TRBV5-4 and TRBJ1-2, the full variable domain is ETGVTQSPTHLIKTRGQQVTLRCSSQSGHNTVSWYQQALGQGPQFIFQYYREEENGRGNFPPRFSGLQFPNYSSELNVNALELDDSALYLCASSGTGSTYGYTFGSGTRLTVV.

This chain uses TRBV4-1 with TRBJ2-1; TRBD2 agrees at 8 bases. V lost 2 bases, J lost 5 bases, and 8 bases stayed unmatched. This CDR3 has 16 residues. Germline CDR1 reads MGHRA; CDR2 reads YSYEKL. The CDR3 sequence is CASSQPTSGQNNEQFF. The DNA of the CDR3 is TGCGCCAGCAGCCAACCAACTAGCGGACAGAACAATGAGCAGTTCTTC.

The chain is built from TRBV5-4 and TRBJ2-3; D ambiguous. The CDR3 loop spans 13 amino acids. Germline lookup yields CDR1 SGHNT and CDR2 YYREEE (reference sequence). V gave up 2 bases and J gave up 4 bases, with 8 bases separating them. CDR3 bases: TGTGCCAGCAGCTTACAACCCCCAGATACGCAGTATTTT. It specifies CASSLQPPDTQYF.

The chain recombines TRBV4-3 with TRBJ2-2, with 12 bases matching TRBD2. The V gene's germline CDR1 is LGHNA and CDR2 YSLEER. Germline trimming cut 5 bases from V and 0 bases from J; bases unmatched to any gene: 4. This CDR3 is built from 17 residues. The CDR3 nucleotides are TGCGCCAGCAGCTACCGACTAGCGGGAGCGAACACCGGGGAGCTGTTTTTT. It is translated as CASSYRLAGANTGELFF.

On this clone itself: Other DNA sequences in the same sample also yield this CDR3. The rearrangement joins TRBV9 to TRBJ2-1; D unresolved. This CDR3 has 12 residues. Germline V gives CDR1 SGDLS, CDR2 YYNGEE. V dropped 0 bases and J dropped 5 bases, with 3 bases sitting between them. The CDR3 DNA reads TGTGCCAGCAGCGTAGCAAACAATGAGCAGTTCTTC. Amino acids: CASSVANNEQFF.

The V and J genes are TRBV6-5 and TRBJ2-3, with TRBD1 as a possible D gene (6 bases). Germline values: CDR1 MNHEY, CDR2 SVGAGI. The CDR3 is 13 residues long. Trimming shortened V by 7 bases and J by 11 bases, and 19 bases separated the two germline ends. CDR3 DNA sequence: TGTGCCAGCACCAGGACAGCCTCAGATTTGCAGTATTTT. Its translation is CASTRTASDLQYF.

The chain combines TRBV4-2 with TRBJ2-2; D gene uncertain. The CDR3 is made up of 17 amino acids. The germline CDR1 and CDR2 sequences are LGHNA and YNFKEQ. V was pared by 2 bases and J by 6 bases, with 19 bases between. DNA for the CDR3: TGTGCCAGCAGCCAATTTCGTCTAGGAATGTTCGCCGGGGAGCTGTTTTTT. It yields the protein CASSQFRLGMFAGELFF.

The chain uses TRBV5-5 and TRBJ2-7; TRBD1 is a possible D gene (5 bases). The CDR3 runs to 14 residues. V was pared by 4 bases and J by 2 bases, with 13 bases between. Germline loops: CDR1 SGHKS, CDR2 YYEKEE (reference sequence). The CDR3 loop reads CASSIGHGPYEQYF. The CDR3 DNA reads TGTGCCAGCAGCATCGGACATGGTCCCTACGAGCAGTACTTC.

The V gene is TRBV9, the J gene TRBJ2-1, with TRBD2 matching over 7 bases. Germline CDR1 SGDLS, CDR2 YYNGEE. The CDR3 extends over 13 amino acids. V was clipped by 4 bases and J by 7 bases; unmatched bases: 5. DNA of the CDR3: TGTGCCAGCAGCCCCCAACTAGCGAATGAGCAGTTCTTC. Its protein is CASSPQLANEQFF.

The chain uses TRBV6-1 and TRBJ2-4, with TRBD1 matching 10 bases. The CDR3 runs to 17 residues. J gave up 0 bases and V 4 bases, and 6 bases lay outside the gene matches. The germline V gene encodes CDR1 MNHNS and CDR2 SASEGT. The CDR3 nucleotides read TGTGCCAGCAGTGCGAGACAGGGGGCGCTAGCCAAAAACATTCAGTACTTC. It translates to CASSARQGALAKNIQYF.

CDR3 residues: CASSTGHRDYNSPLHF. The CDR3 nucleotides are TGTGCCAGTAGTACGGGACATCGGGATTATAATTCACCCCTCCACTTT. The V call is TRBV19, the J call TRBJ1-6; possibly TRBD1 for D (6 bases). CDR1 is LNHDA and CDR2 is SQIVND in the germline V gene (reference sequence). V gave up 4 bases and J gave up 4 bases, with 14 bases separating them. The CDR3 spans 16 residues.

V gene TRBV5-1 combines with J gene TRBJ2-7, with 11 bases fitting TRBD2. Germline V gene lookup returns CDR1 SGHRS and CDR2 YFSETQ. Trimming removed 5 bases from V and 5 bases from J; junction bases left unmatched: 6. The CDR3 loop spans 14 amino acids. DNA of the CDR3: TGCGCCAGCAGTCCGGCTAGCGGGAGGAACGAGCAGTACTTC. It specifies CASSPASGRNEQYF.

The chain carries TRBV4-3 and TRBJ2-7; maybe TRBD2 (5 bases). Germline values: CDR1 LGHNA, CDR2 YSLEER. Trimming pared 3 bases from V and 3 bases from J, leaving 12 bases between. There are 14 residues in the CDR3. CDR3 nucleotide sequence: TGCGCCAGCAGCCAGGACTGGAGCTACTACGAGCAGTACTTC. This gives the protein CASSQDWSYYEQYF.

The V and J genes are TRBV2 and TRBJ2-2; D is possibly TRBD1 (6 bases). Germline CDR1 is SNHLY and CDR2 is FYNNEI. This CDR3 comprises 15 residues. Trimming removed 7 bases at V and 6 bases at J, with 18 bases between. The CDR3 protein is CASTGGQDGPGELFF. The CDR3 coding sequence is TGTGCCAGCACTGGGGGCCAGGACGGCCCCGGGGAGCTGTTTTTT. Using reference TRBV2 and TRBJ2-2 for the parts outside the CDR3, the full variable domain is EPEVTQTPSHQVTQMGQEVILRCVPISNHLYFYWYRQILGQKVEFLVSFYNNEISEKSEIFDDQFSVERPDGSNFTLKIRSTKLEDSAMYFCASTGGQDGPGELFFGEGSRLTVL.

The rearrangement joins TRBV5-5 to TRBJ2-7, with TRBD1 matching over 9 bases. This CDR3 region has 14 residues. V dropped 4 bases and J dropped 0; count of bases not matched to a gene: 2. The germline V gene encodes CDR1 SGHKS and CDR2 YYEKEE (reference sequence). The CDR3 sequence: CASSRQGDSYEQYF. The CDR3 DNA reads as TGTGCCAGCAGCAGACAGGGGGACTCCTACGAGCAGTACTTC.

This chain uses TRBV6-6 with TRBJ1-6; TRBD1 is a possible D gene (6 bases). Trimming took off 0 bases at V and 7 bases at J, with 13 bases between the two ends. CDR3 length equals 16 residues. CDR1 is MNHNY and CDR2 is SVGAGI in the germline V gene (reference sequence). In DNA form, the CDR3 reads TGTGCCAGCAGTTACTCGGGTGGGGGCGCCAATTCACCCCTCCACTTT. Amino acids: CASSYSGGGANSPLHF.

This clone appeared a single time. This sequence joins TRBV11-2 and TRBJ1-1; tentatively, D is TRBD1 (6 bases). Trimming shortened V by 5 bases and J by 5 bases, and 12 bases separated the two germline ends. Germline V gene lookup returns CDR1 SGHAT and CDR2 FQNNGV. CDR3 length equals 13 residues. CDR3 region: CASSVRGETEAFF. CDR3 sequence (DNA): TGTGCCAGCAGCGTCAGGGGAGAAACTGAAGCTTTCTTT.

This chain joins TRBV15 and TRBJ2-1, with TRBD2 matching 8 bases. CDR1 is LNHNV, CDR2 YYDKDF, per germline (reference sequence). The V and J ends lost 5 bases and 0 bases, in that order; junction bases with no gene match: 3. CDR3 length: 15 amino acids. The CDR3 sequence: CATSGSGGSYNEQFF. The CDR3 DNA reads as TGTGCCACCAGCGGAAGCGGGGGCTCCTACAATGAGCAGTTCTTC.

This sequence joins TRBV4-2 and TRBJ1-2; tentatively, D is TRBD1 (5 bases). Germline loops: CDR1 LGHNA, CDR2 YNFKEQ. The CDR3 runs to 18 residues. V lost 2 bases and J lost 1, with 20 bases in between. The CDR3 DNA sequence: TGTGCCAGCAGCCAACATCCACGACAGCAAGAACTTAACTATGGCTACACCTTC. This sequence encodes CASSQHPRQQELNYGYTF.

This CDR3 reads CASSPQGLSRQSYGYTF. DNA of the CDR3: TGTGCCAGCAGTCCCCAAGGCCTTTCACGACAATCCTATGGCTACACCTTC. The chain links TRBV5-4 to TRBJ1-2; D remains ambiguous. Deletions cut 5 bases from V and 4 bases from J, with 24 bases between. CDR3 length equals 17 residues. Per germline, CDR1 SGHNT and CDR2 YYREEE (reference sequence). Based on the CDR3 plus reference TRBV5-4 and TRBJ1-2, the full variable domain is ETGVTQSPTHLIKTRGQQVTLRCSSQSGHNTVSWYQQALGQGPQFIFQYYREEENGRGNFPPRFSGLQFPNYSSELNVNALELDDSALYLCASSPQGLSRQSYGYTFGSGTRLTVV.

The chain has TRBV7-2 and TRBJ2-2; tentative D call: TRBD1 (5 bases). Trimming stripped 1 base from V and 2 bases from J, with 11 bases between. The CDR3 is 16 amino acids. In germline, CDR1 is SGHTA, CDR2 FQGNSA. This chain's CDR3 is CASSLVSGFNTGELFF. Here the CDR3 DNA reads TGTGCCAGCAGCTTAGTATCAGGGTTCAACACCGGGGAGCTGTTTTTT.

DNA of the CDR3: TGCGCCAGCAGCTTACTCTCGGGACAACCGGAGACCCAGTACTTC. It encodes CASSLLSGQPETQYF. The chain uses TRBV5-1 and TRBJ2-5, with a weak D call TRBD1 (6 bases). CDR3 length: 15 residues. Trimming pared 2 bases from V and 5 bases from J, leaving 16 bases between. CDR1 is SGHRS, CDR2 YFSETQ, per germline.

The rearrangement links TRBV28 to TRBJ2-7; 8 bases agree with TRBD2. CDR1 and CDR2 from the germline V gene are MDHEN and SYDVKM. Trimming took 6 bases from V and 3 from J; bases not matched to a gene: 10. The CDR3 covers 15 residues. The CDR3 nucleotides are TGTGCCAGCAGCCTACCGGAGAGCGGGAGCTACGAGCAGTACTTC. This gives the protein CASSLPESGSYEQYF.

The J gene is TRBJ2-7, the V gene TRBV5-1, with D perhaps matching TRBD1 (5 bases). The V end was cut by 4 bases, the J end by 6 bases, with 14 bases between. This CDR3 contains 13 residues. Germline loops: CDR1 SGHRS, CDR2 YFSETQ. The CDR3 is CASSRGEQAEQYF. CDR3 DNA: TGCGCCAGCAGCAGGGGCGAACAGGCCGAGCAGTACTTC.

The CDR3 nucleotides are TGTGCCAGCAGCAGGGGGACAGGGTACACTGAAGCTTTCTTT. Its protein product is CASSRGTGYTEAFF. The chain links TRBV13 to TRBJ1-1, with 9 bases identical to TRBD1. The CDR3 sequence is 14 residues long. Per germline, CDR1 PRHDT and CDR2 FYEKMQ (reference sequence). The V segment lost 5 bases and the J segment 3 bases; nucleotides outside the gene matches: 4.

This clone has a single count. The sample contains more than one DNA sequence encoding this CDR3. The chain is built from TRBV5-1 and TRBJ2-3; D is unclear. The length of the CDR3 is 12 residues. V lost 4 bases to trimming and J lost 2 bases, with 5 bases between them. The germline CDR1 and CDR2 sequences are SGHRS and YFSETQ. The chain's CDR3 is CASSQNTDTQYF. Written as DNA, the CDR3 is TGCGCCAGCAGCCAAAACACAGATACGCAGTATTTT. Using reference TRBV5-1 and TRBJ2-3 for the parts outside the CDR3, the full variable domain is KAGVTQTPRYLIKTRGQQVTLSCSPISGHRSVSWYQQTPGQGLQFLFEYFSETQRNKGNFPGRFSGRQFSNSRSEMNVSTLELGDSALYLCASSQNTDTQYFGPGTRLTVL.

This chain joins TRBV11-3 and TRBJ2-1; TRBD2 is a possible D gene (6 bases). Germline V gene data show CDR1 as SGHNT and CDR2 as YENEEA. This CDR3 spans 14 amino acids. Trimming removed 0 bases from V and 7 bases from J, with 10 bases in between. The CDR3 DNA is TGTGCCAGCAGCTTAGAACTAGCAGCTAATGAGCAGTTCTTC. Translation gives CASSLELAANEQFF.

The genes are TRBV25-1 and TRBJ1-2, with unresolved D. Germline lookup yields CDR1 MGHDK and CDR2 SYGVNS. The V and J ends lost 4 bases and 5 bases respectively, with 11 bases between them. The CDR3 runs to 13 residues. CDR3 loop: CASSAPEPYGYTF. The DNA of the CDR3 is TGTGCCAGCAGTGCCCCGGAGCCTTATGGCTACACCTTC.

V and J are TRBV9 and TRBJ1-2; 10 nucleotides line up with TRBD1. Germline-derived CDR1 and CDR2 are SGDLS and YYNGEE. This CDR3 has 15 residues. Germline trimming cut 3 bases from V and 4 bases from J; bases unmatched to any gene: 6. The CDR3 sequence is CASSETGGYGYGYTF. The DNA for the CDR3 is TGTGCCAGCAGCGAGACAGGGGGCTATGGCTATGGCTACACCTTC.

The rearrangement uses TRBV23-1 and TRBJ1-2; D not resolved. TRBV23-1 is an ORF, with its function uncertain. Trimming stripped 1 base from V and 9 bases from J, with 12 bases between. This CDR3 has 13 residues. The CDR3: CASSQWRGISYTF. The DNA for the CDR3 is TGCGCCAGCAGTCAATGGAGAGGCATAAGCTACACCTTC.